These 28 T cell receptor beta chains share one sample of origin, sequenced in a study of cytomegalovirus exposure and HLA in healthy donors. Data came from immunoSEQ multiplex PCR; TCRdb stores just in-frame clones and leaves some out. The sample yields around 150,000 clones, roughly 80% seen once. Specimen: PBMCs. The source of these receptors is a young man in good health and CMV-seropositive.

V usage is TRBV7-9 and J usage is TRBJ2-1; 10 bases agree with TRBD2. Germline V CDR1 and CDR2: SEHNR, FQNEAQ (reference sequence). The V segment lost 6 bases and the J segment 4 bases; nucleotides outside the gene matches: 9. This CDR3 has 16 residues. The CDR3 reads CASSHTSGVSYNEQFF. The CDR3 DNA reads as TGTGCCAGCAGTCATACTAGCGGGGTTAGTTACAATGAGCAGTTCTTC.

J is TRBJ2-1 and V is TRBV28; D may be TRBD2 (5 bases). The length of the CDR3 is 12 residues. Trimming shortened V by 5 bases and J by 7 bases, and 9 bases separated the two germline ends. Germline assignment: CDR1 MDHEN and CDR2 SYDVKM. The CDR3 protein is CASSPGGNEQFF. The CDR3 DNA sequence: TGTGCCAGCAGTCCAGGAGGTAATGAGCAGTTCTTC.

The chain links TRBV18 to TRBJ2-7; D tentatively fits TRBD1 or TRBD2 (10 bases each). Germline V CDR1 and CDR2: KGHSH, LQKENI. Trimming removed 3 bases from V and 5 bases from J, with 29 bases in between. This CDR3 region has 19 residues. For the CDR3, the DNA is TGTGCCAGCTCACCTATGGGACAGGGGCCGGGACTAGCGAACCACGAGCAGTACTTC. The encoded protein is CASSPMGQGPGLANHEQYF.

V usage is TRBV7-3 and J usage is TRBJ2-5; possibly TRBD2 for D (6 bases). The CDR3 has 16 amino acids. The germline CDR1 and CDR2 sequences are SGHTA and FQGTGA. Trimming pared 0 bases from V and 6 bases from J, leaving 17 bases between. The CDR3 is CASSLTAGTALQTQYF. For the CDR3, the DNA is TGTGCCAGCAGCTTAACGGCTGGGACTGCCCTTCAGACCCAGTACTTC.

The chain couples TRBV6-5 to TRBJ1-2; tentative D call: TRBD1 (6 bases). Trimming took 8 bases from V and 5 from J, leaving 15 bases between them. The V gene's germline CDR1 is MNHEY and CDR2 SVGAGI. The CDR3 spans 13 residues. The chain's CDR3 is CASGSDRPYGYTF. The CDR3 DNA reads as TGTGCCAGCGGATCGGACAGACCTTATGGCTACACCTTC.

V is TRBV5-5 and J is TRBJ2-7; 13 nucleotides align to TRBD2. The CDR3 has 15 residues. Trimming removed 4 bases from V and 2 bases from J; junction bases left unmatched: 3. The germline gives CDR1 SGHKS, CDR2 YYEKEE (reference sequence). CDR3 nucleotide sequence: TGTGCCAGCAGCCCGGGACTAGCGGGGACCTACGAGCAGTACTTC. The encoded protein is CASSPGLAGTYEQYF. The complete variable domain, with remaining parts taken from reference TRBV5-5 and TRBJ2-7, reads DAGVTQSPTHLIKTRGQQVTLRCSPISGHKSVSWYQQVLGQGPQFIFQYYEKEERGRGNFPDRFSARQFPNYSSELNVNALLLGDSALYLCASSPGLAGTYEQYFGPGTRLTVT.

The V and J genes are TRBV12-5 and TRBJ1-1; D perhaps matches TRBD1 (5 bases). Between the trimmed V and J ends, which lost 1 base and 10 bases, there was a span of 10 bases. CDR3 length: 12 residues. Germline CDR1 reads LGHNT; CDR2 reads FRNRAP. As DNA, the CDR3 is TGTGCTAGTGGTTTGGGAGGGGAGGCAGCTTTCTTT. Translating gives CASGLGGEAAFF.

This chain uses TRBV18 with TRBJ2-7; a possible D gene is TRBD1 (6 bases). The V gene lost 6 bases and the J gene lost 2 bases, with 11 bases spanning the gap. This CDR3 is 13 amino acids long. In germline, CDR1 is KGHSH, CDR2 LQKENI. CDR3 DNA: TGTGCCAGCTCGTCCGGGACACCCTACGAGCAGTACTTC. Its translation: CASSSGTPYEQYF. Together with reference TRBV18 and TRBJ2-7, the CDR3 gives the full variable domain: NAGVMQNPRHLVRRRGQEARLRCSPMKGHSHVYWYRQLPEEGLKFMVYLQKENIIDESGMPKERFSAEFPKEGPSILRIQQVVRGDSAAYFCASSSGTPYEQYFGPGTRLTVT.

This clone was picked up many times. The V and J genes are TRBV4-2 and TRBJ1-3; the match to TRBD1 covers 7 bases. CDR1 is LGHNA and CDR2 is YNFKEQ in the germline V gene. The CDR3 runs 15 residues. The trim removed 4 bases at V and 0 bases at J, leaving 3 bases unmatched. Here the CDR3 DNA reads TGTGCCAGCAGCCTGGGACAGCTCTCTGGAAACACCATATATTTT. Encoded protein: CASSLGQLSGNTIYF.

This rearrangement joins TRBV10-3 to TRBJ2-1; D is uncertain. CDR3 length: 13 amino acids. V lost 0 bases and J lost 15, with 15 bases in between. CDR1 ENHRY and CDR2 SYGVKD come from the germline V gene. The CDR3 DNA reads as TGTGCCATCAGTGAGTCGATGGGCACGCCGAGGTTCTTC. Amino acid sequence: CAISESMGTPRFF.

The gene calls are TRBV5-1 and TRBJ2-7; 7 bases line up with TRBD1. Germline values: CDR1 SGHRS, CDR2 YFSETQ. The J segment lost 0 bases and the V segment lost 0 bases, leaving 3 bases of the junction unmatched. The CDR3 covers 15 residues. In DNA form, the CDR3 reads TGCGCCAGCAGCTTGGAGTGGGACAGCTCCTACGAGCAGTACTTC. Translated: CASSLEWDSSYEQYF.

J is TRBJ1-2 and V is TRBV12-5; the D is unclear. CDR3 length: 14 residues. Between the trimmed V and J ends, which lost 1 base and 2 bases, there was a span of 8 bases. Germline V CDR1 and CDR2: LGHNT, FRNRAP. CDR3 region: CASGLEGGNYGYTF. The CDR3 coding sequence is TGTGCTAGTGGTTTGGAAGGAGGGAACTATGGCTACACCTTC.

A few counts support this clone. The V and J genes are TRBV9 and TRBJ1-1, with TRBD1 matching 10 bases. This CDR3 contains 14 residues. CDR1 and CDR2 (germline): SGDLS, YYNGEE. V shed 5 bases and J 8 bases; nucleotides not matched to a gene: 9. CDR3 in DNA: TGTGCCAGCAGTGCCGGGACAGGGGAAGCCGAAGCTTTCTTT. It specifies CASSAGTGEAEAFF.

V gene TRBV28 combines with J gene TRBJ1-2; 7 bases align to TRBD1. Germline loops: CDR1 MDHEN, CDR2 SYDVKM. V was pared by 6 bases and J by 4 bases, with 20 bases of the junction left unmatched. There are 18 residues in the CDR3. This CDR3 is CASSPIGRIAGGTYGYTF. As DNA, the CDR3 is TGTGCCAGCAGCCCCATAGGGCGGATAGCAGGGGGGACCTATGGCTACACCTTC.

This clone was picked up one time. The V and J genes are TRBV7-2 and TRBJ2-5; 7 bases line up with TRBD1. Germline CDR1 reads SGHTA; CDR2 reads FQGNSA. Trimming cost V 5 bases and J 1 base; bases outside gene matches: 7. The CDR3 has 15 amino acids. This chain's CDR3 is CASSPNRGFQETQYF. In nucleotides, the CDR3 is TGTGCCAGCAGCCCGAACAGGGGCTTCCAAGAGACCCAGTACTTC.

The chain links TRBV10-2 to TRBJ2-7; D remains unclear. The CDR3 is 13 residues long. Germline V gene data show CDR1 as WSHSY and CDR2 as SAAADI. V was cut by 4 bases and J by 4 bases, with 11 bases left in between. CDR3 sequence (DNA): TGCGCCAGCAGTGCCATCCCTAGGTACGAGCAGTACTTC. It yields the protein CASSAIPRYEQYF.

This clone was found a few times. The chain uses TRBV18 and TRBJ1-5, with 7 positions matching TRBD1. Germline loops: CDR1 KGHSH, CDR2 LQKENI. V shed 5 bases, J shed 7 bases, and the junction held 5 bases outside the gene matches. The CDR3 contains 13 residues. CDR3: CASSWDREQPQHF. CDR3 in DNA: TGTGCCAGCTCATGGGACAGAGAACAGCCCCAGCATTTT.

The chain carries TRBV14 and TRBJ1-2, with 11 bases matching TRBD1. The J segment lost 4 bases and the V segment lost 4 bases, leaving 5 bases of the junction unmatched. The CDR3 sequence is 15 residues long. Germline CDR1 SGHDN, CDR2 FVKESK. The CDR3 here is CASSPLDRGLYGYTF. The CDR3 nucleotides are TGTGCCAGCAGCCCCTTGGACAGGGGGCTCTATGGCTACACCTTC.

By frequency in the sample, this clone is medium-sized. The chain is built from TRBV6-4 and TRBJ2-3, with D possibly matching TRBD2 (6 bases). The CDR3 extends over 15 amino acids. Deletions cut 3 bases from V and 1 base from J, with 11 bases between. CDR1 MRHNA and CDR2 SNTAGT come from the germline V gene. CDR3 sequence: CASSENGGGTDTQYF. In nucleotides, the CDR3 is TGTGCCAGCAGTGAAAACGGCGGGGGCACAGATACGCAGTATTTT.

The rearrangement uses TRBV5-6 and TRBJ1-1; D uncertain. The CDR3 consists of 14 residues. Germline CDR1 reads SGHDT; CDR2 reads YYEEEE. V lost 0 bases to trimming and J lost 3 bases, with 9 bases between them. CDR3 bases: TGTGCCAGCAGCTTGGTTACAGTCGACACTGAAGCTTTCTTT. Its protein is CASSLVTVDTEAFF.

The gene calls are TRBV15 and TRBJ2-1, with D possibly matching TRBD2 (6 bases). Germline loops: CDR1 LNHNV, CDR2 YYDKDF (reference sequence). V lost 1 base, J lost 3 bases, and 10 bases lay in between. This CDR3 spans 15 amino acids. The CDR3 region has the DNA TGTGCCACCAGCAGAGCGGGAGTTTACTACAATGAGCAGTTCTTC. Amino acid sequence: CATSRAGVYYNEQFF.

The chain couples TRBV28 to TRBJ2-2, with TRBD2 matching 9 bases. CDR3 size: 14 residues. V trimming: 11 bases; J trimming: 7 bases; junction bases outside the gene matches: 11. Germline V gives CDR1 MDHEN, CDR2 SYDVKM. The CDR3 DNA reads as TGTGCCGCGGCGATAGCGGGAGTTATCGGGGAGCTGTTTTTT. Translation gives CAAAIAGVIGELFF.

The rearrangement joins TRBV19 to TRBJ2-7, with D perhaps matching TRBD2 (5 bases). With 0 bases removed from V and 2 bases from J, the gap between germline ends came to 11 bases. The CDR3 contains 15 residues. Germline values: CDR1 LNHDA, CDR2 SQIVND (reference sequence). The DNA of the CDR3 is TGTGCCAGTAGTATAGATCGTGGACTTACCTACGAGCAGTACTTC. Residues: CASSIDRGLTYEQYF.

As DNA, the CDR3 is TGTGCCAGCAGCGACATTAGCGGGGGCTTTGGGACAGATACGCAGTATTTT. Protein sequence: CASSDISGGFGTDTQYF. The chain couples TRBV7-3 to TRBJ2-3; 9 bases are a match to TRBD2. The CDR3 is 17 residues long. Losses at the gene ends were 5 bases for V and 3 bases for J; bases not matched to a gene: 12. Germline loops: CDR1 SGHTA, CDR2 FQGTGA. Looking up the rest from reference TRBV7-3 and TRBJ2-3 gives the full variable domain: GAGVSQTPSNKVTEKGKYVELRCDPISGHTALYWYRQSLGQGPEFLIYFQGTGAADDSGLPNDRFFAVRPEGSVSTLKIQRTERGDSAVYLCASSDISGGFGTDTQYFGPGTRLTVL.

V is TRBV7-9 and J is TRBJ1-3; tentative D call: TRBD1 (6 bases). V dropped 6 bases and J dropped 0 bases, with 12 bases sitting between them. Germline-derived CDR1 and CDR2 are SEHNR and FQNEAQ (reference sequence). The CDR3 totals 15 residues. The CDR3 nucleotides are TGTGCCAGCAGGACAGGTCCCAGCTCTGGAAACACCATATATTTT. This codes for CASRTGPSSGNTIYF.

This clone was found a few times. V gene TRBV29-1 combines with J gene TRBJ2-3; weak D call: TRBD2 (6 bases). The CDR3 runs to 14 residues. Germline assignment: CDR1 SQVTM and CDR2 ANQGSEA. Trimming shortened V by 1 base and J by 4 bases, and 12 bases separated the two germline ends. CDR3 DNA sequence: TGCAGCGTTGAAGCCCCGGGGAGGCCAGATACGCAGTATTTT. Translated, it gives CSVEAPGRPDTQYF.

The rearrangement uses TRBV4-3 and TRBJ1-2; 9 positions agree with TRBD1. Germline V lookup: CDR1 LGHNA, CDR2 YSLEER. The CDR3 extends over 13 amino acids. Losses at the gene ends were 4 bases for V and 5 bases for J; bases not matched to a gene: 2. CDR3 sequence: CASSRDREYGYTF. CDR3 sequence (DNA): TGCGCCAGCAGCCGGGACAGGGAGTATGGCTACACCTTC.

A single count supports this clone. The chain links TRBV30 to TRBJ2-2; D is possibly TRBD2 (5 bases). This CDR3 contains 14 residues. Germline V gives CDR1 GTSNPN, CDR2 SVGIG (reference sequence). V dropped 4 bases and J dropped 5 bases, with 14 bases sitting between them. This CDR3 reads CAWIPVRGTGELFF. The CDR3 DNA follows: TGTGCCTGGATACCGGTTCGGGGAACCGGGGAGCTGTTTTTT. The full variable domain, with the rest looked up from reference TRBV30 and TRBJ2-2, is SQTIHQWPATLVQPVGSPLSLECTVEGTSNPNLYWYRQAAGRGLQLLFYSVGIGQISSEVPQNLSASRPQDRQFILSSKKLLLSDSGFYLCAWIPVRGTGELFFGEGSRLTVL.